This is a list of T cell receptor beta chains from one sample in a study of T cells in Graves' hyperthyroidism and ophthalmopathy. TCRdb reanalysed the multiplex PCR reads using MiXCR and keeps one entry per CDR3 protein. The table includes about 350,000 distinct CDR3 sequences, roughly 18% detected once. The specimen was blood. All receptors derive from a woman in her forties with Graves' ophthalmopathy. Each CDR3 is given with its conserved first and last residue. D genes are given only for firm matches. A clone size is listed for some rows: how often the clone was seen (once, few, many), or a class if it is expanded.

size,D,J,length,V,DNA,CDR3
NA,TRBD2,TRBJ2-2,17,TRBV11-2,TGTGCCAGCAGCTTAGTCGTGCAACGGGGGGTCACCGGGGAGCTGTTTTTT,CASSLVVQRGVTGELFF
many,TRBD1,TRBJ2-7,14,TRBV19,TGTGCCAGTAGTCCCCCGGGACAGGGGTACGAGCAGTACTTC,CASSPPGQGYEQYF
few,TRBD1,TRBJ1-2,12,TRBV12-3/TRBV12-4,TGTGCCAGCAGCAGGACAGGGAGAGGCTACACCTTC,CASSRTGRGYTF
many,NA,TRBJ2-7,13,TRBV6-1,TGTGCCAGCACCGGACAGACCTACGACGAGCAGTACTTC,CASTGQTYDEQYF
many,TRBD1,TRBJ1-2,14,TRBV2,TGTGCCAGCAGTATAGACAGGGGTCGAGGGGGCTACACCTTC,CASSIDRGRGGYTF
many,TRBD2,TRBJ2-1,12,TRBV6-1,TGTGCCATCATAGCGGGAGACAATGAGCAGTTCTTC,CAIIAGDNEQFF
few,NA,TRBJ2-2,15,TRBV5-1,TGCGCCAGCAGCTTTATGCTAGGGAACACCGGGGAGCTGTTTTTT,CASSFMLGNTGELFF
many,TRBD2,TRBJ2-2,16,TRBV28,TGTGCCAGCAGTTTAATTCTCCTAGCGGGTTACGGGGAGCTGTTTTTT,CASSLILLAGYGELFF
many,NA,TRBJ2-2,15,TRBV6-2/TRBV6-3,TGTGCCAGCAGTTACGCGACAGTCCCAGGGGGGGAGCTGTTTTTT,CASSYATVPGGELFF
many,NA,TRBJ2-4,14,TRBV5-6,TGTGCCAGCAGCCAGACAGGTTCCAAAAACATTCAGTACTTC,CASSQTGSKNIQYF
many,NA,TRBJ1-3,17,TRBV12-3/TRBV12-4,TGTGCCAGCAGAACAACGAGGGAGTTGAGGACTGGAAACACCATATATTTT,CASRTTRELRTGNTIYF
few,NA,TRBJ2-2,16,TRBV6-5,TGTGCCAGCAGTTACTTTGGGAACTCCTACACCGGGGAGCTGTTTTTT,CASSYFGNSYTGELFF
NA,NA,TRBJ2-7,13,TRBV6-4,TGTGCCAGCACTTACATGGGTGCATACGAGCAGTACTTC,CASTYMGAYEQYF
NA,TRBD2,TRBJ2-2,19,TRBV5-1,TGCGCCAGCAGCCCTGGGACTAGCGGGAGGGCCACTGGTGCCGGGGAGCTGTTTTTT,CASSPGTSGRATGAGELFF
many,NA,TRBJ2-2,15,TRBV18,TGTGCCAGCCCCCCACGCTGGGATAACACCGGGGAGCTGTTTTTT,CASPPRWDNTGELFF
many,NA,TRBJ2-7,12,TRBV28,TGTGCCAGCTCCTCGTGGGCCTACGAGCAGTACTTC,CASSSWAYEQYF
many,NA,TRBJ2-7,15,TRBV7-8,TGTGCCAGCAGCTTAGTGAGGTCTCCTACCTACGAGCAGTACTTC,CASSLVRSPTYEQYF
NA,TRBD2,TRBJ2-5,15,TRBV10-3,TGTGCCATCAGTGAGTCGACCAGCGGGAGCGAGACCCAGTACTTC,CAISESTSGSETQYF
many,NA,TRBJ1-5,12,TRBV20-1,TGCAGTGCTCAAAATAGCAATCAGCCCCAGCATTTT,CSAQNSNQPQHF
many,NA,TRBJ1-1,12,TRBV2,TGTGCCAGCACTGCCGGGTTGGCAGAAGCTTTCTTT,CASTAGLAEAFF
few,NA,TRBJ1-1,15,TRBV7-9,TGTGCCAGCAGCGGTTCCAGGGGCGCCACGACTGAAGCTTTCTTT,CASSGSRGATTEAFF
many,NA,TRBJ2-7,14,TRBV15,TGTGCCACCAGCTCTTTTACGGACTCCTACGAGCAGTACTTC,CATSSFTDSYEQYF
few,TRBD1,TRBJ2-2,16,TRBV28,TGTGCCAGCACCCCCCCCGGGACAGGGGAGACCGGGGAGCTGTTTTTT,CASTPPGTGETGELFF
many,NA,TRBJ2-7,13,TRBV20-1,TGCAGTGTACGGACTACTCCCGACTACGAGCAGTACTTC,CSVRTTPDYEQYF
medium-sized,TRBD1,TRBJ2-7,14,TRBV6-2/TRBV6-3,TGTGCCAGCAGTTGGGCGACAGGGACGGACGAGCAGTACTTC,CASSWATGTDEQYF
NA,NA,TRBJ1-2,12,TRBV28,TGTGCCAGCCGCGGACAGAACTATGGCTACATCTTC,CASRGQNYGYIF
once,TRBD1,TRBJ1-5,16,TRBV11-2,TGTGCCAGCAGCTTAGTGGCAGGGGGAAACAATCAGCCCCAGCATTTT,CASSLVAGGNNQPQHF
NA,TRBD1,TRBJ2-6,19,TRBV6-2/TRBV6-3,TGTGCCAGCAGCGGTAACAGGGGACGTCGGAGCTCTGGGGCCAACGTCCTGACTTTC,CASSGNRGRRSSGANVLTF
many,NA,TRBJ1-1,16,TRBV27,TGTGCCAGCAGTCCCCGGGCAGGGGACGTGAACACTGAAGCTTTCTTT,CASSPRAGDVNTEAFF
many,NA,TRBJ1-5,14,TRBV25-1,TGTGCCAGCAGTGAATATGGCACCTATCAGCCCCAGCATTTT,CASSEYGTYQPQHF
many,TRBD1,TRBJ1-5,13,TRBV10-3,TGTGCCTCGACAGGGGGAAGGGATCAGCCCCAGCATTTT,CASTGGRDQPQHF
NA,NA,TRBJ2-7,14,TRBV28,TGTGCCAGCAGTTTGAGAAATCGGCCGGGGGAGCAGTACTTC,CASSLRNRPGEQYF
many,TRBD2,TRBJ2-5,16,TRBV6-5,TGTGCCAGCAGTTACGGGGTAGCGGGAGGGGAAGAGACCCAGTACTTC,CASSYGVAGGEETQYF
many,NA,TRBJ2-5,15,TRBV5-6,TGTGCCAGCAGCTTGAGAGGCGTGTACCAAGAGACCCAGTACTTC,CASSLRGVYQETQYF
NA,TRBD1,TRBJ1-5,20,TRBV4-2,TGTGCCAGCAGCCAGGTGAACCCGGTCGGCTTGAGGGGGCGGGATCAGCCCCAGCATTTT,CASSQVNPVGLRGRDQPQHF
many,TRBD1,TRBJ2-7,16,TRBV6-1,TGTGCCAGCAGTCGGGTTACCGGGACAGGGTTCTACGAGCAGTACTTC,CASSRVTGTGFYEQYF
few,NA,TRBJ2-5,12,TRBV30,TGTGCCTTCTCGGAGACCCAAGAGACCCAGTACTTC,CAFSETQETQYF
many,NA,TRBJ2-5,14,TRBV7-2,TGTGCCAGCAGCCAGTGGGACGGCCAAGAGACCCAGTACTTC,CASSQWDGQETQYF
NA,NA,TRBJ1-5,18,TRBV19,TGTGCCAGTAGGCGGCCCCCTCAAGGGGACCCTCGAAGTCAGCCCCAGCATTTT,CASRRPPQGDPRSQPQHF
many,TRBD1,TRBJ1-6,14,TRBV12-3/TRBV12-4,TGTGCCAGCAGACAGACAGGGGGCAATTCACCCCTCCACTTT,CASRQTGGNSPLHF
many,NA,TRBJ1-5,14,TRBV12-3/TRBV12-4,TGTGCCAGCAGGCTCGGCGGTGCTAATCAGCCCCAGCATTTT,CASRLGGANQPQHF